Sequencing of this TCR beta chain was carried out in a study of spatial heterogeneity in lung cancer. Study summary: Those follow-up PBMC samples that were available underwent sequencing, at a median interval of roughly 22 months following resection.

Each CDR3 protein is one row after TCRdb ran MiXCR on the 5' RACE reads. The sample consists of roughly 9,200 distinct CDR3 sequences, about 23% of them appearing once. Time point denoted: blood at routine non-recurrence follow-up after resection. A few counts support this clonotype. The sequence was obtained from a female donor with early-stage non-small cell lung cancer. The source material was PBMCs, sampled at follow-up.

The CDR3 nucleotides are TGCGCCAGCAGCCCGGACCATTGGACACAGCCCCAGCATTTT. It specifies CASSPDHWTQPQHF. The chain employs TRBV5-1 and TRBJ1-5, with a tentative D call TRBD1 (5 bases). V was clipped by 4 bases and J by 7 bases, with 15 bases between them. The CDR3 totals 14 residues. CDR1 is SGHRS and CDR2 is YFSETQ in the germline V gene.